The TCR beta chain under discussion was sequenced for a study of cytomegalovirus exposure and HLA in healthy donors. The repertoire was sequenced with immunoSEQ multiplex PCR; TCRdb's copy has only in-frame clones and lacks some. Of about 74,000 clones listed, 94% are singletons. The V end lost 1 base, the J end lost 8 bases, and 11 bases lay between the germline ends. CDR1 is SGHAT, CDR2 FQDESV, per germline (reference sequence). The CDR3 has 13 residues. The sequenced material came from PBMCs. The sequence was collected from a man younger than 35 in good health and CMV-seropositive. The gene calls are TRBV11-1 and TRBJ1-2; possibly TRBD1 for D (5 bases). This CDR3 reads CASSLEFQGGYTF. As DNA, the CDR3 is TGTGCCAGCAGCTTAGAATTTCAGGGAGGCTACACCTTC.